A selection of T cell receptor beta chains follows, all from one sample in a study of T cells in Graves' hyperthyroidism and ophthalmopathy. TCRdb independently ran MiXCR on the multiplex PCR reads; one entry per CDR3 protein. Here the sample spans around 760,000 distinct CDR3 sequences, over 35% being singletons. The sample comprised blood. The receptors here all came from a woman aged 40-49 years with Graves' hyperthyroidism. Each CDR3 is given with its conserved first and last residue. The D gene is left open where the match is weak. Clone sizes are given selectively: once, few, many, or a class where the clone is expanded.

>TRBD2|few|TRBJ2-5|TRBV6-5
CASSYPRRLAGRETQYF
TGTGCCAGCAGTTACCCTAGACGACTAGCGGGAAGAGAGACCCAGTACTTC
>-|-|TRBJ1-1|TRBV12-5
CASGGEGGTEAFF
TGTGCTAGTGGGGGGGAAGGGGGCACTGAAGCTTTCTTT
>TRBD1|-|TRBJ1-5|TRBV24-1
CATSDHGTGGSNQPQHF
TGTGCCACCAGTGACCACGGGACAGGGGGATCCAACCAGCCCCAGCATTTT
>-|few|TRBJ1-1|TRBV12-3/TRBV12-4
CASRDGGLVGAFF
TGTGCCAGCAGGGATGGGGGTCTAGTAGGAGCTTTCTTT
>-|-|TRBJ1-1|TRBV7-2
CASSQDFFNTEAFF
TGCGCCAGCAGCCAAGATTTTTTTAACACTGAAGCTTTCTTT
>-|many|TRBJ2-7|TRBV20-1
CSARLNYEQYF
TGCAGTGCTAGACTAAACTACGAGCAGTACTTC
>TRBD2|few|TRBJ2-5|TRBV29-1
CSVVPLLAGSRETQYF
TGCAGCGTTGTTCCTCTACTAGCGGGGTCTCGGGAGACCCAGTACTTC
>TRBD1|many|TRBJ1-1|TRBV7-9
CASSLEGQGLF
TGTGCCAGCAGCTTAGAGGGACAGGGCCTCTTT
>-|-|TRBJ1-1|TRBV14
CASGRAGTRAFF
TGTGCCAGCGGCCGAGCCGGGACACGAGCTTTCTTT
>-|-|TRBJ1-2|TRBV4-1
CASSQEDRNYGYTF
TGCGCCAGCAGCCAAGAGGACAGAAACTATGGCTACACCTTC
>-|-|TRBJ2-7|TRBV6-2/TRBV6-3
CASSYGVYYEQYF
TGTGCCAGCAGTTACGGTGTTTACTACGAGCAGTACTTC
>-|few|TRBJ2-2|TRBV15
CATSAPEGPSFGELFF
TGTGCCACCAGCGCACCAGAGGGACCCAGCTTCGGGGAGCTGTTTTTT
>TRBD1|many|TRBJ2-2|TRBV11-2
CASSRGQGSTELFF
TGTGCCAGCAGCCGTGGACAGGGGTCCACGGAGCTGTTTTTT
>TRBD1|-|TRBJ1-2|TRBV19
CASSRNRGRGGYTF
TGTGCCAGTAGCAGAAACAGGGGGCGAGGCGGCTACACCTTC
>-|few|TRBJ2-7|TRBV12-3/TRBV12-4
CASSFAQREQYF
TGTGCCAGCAGTTTCGCCCAGCGGGAGCAGTACTTC
>-|many|TRBJ2-7|TRBV9
CASSPQGSRNEQYF
TGTGCCAGCAGCCCCCAGGGATCTAGGAACGAGCAGTACTTC
>TRBD1|few|TRBJ2-2|TRBV10-3
CASRRTGNGGELFF
TGTGCCAGCAGAAGGACAGGGAATGGGGGGGAGCTGTTTTTT
>-|many|TRBJ1-5|TRBV6-5
CASSMSGNNQPQHF
TGTGCCAGCAGTATGTCAGGGAACAATCAGCCCCAGCATTTT
>-|-|TRBJ1-1|TRBV6-1
CASFLSGLLNTEAFF
TGTGCCTCCTTCCTGTCAGGGCTGTTGAACACTGAAGCTTTCTTT
>-|-|TRBJ2-7|TRBV6-2/TRBV6-3
CASTLRRMTYEQYF
TGTGCCAGCACCTTACGGAGGATGACCTACGAGCAGTACTTC
>TRBD2|-|TRBJ2-5|TRBV19
CASSPSGGALQTQYF
TGTGCCAGTAGCCCTAGCGGGGGGGCCCTTCAGACCCAGTACTTC
>-|-|TRBJ2-7|TRBV5-5
CASSFMESTPEQYF
TGTGCCAGCAGCTTTATGGAATCAACGCCCGAGCAGTACTTC
>-|many|TRBJ2-5|TRBV7-8
CASSLAVSTSPETQYF
TGTGCCAGCAGCTTAGCGGTATCGACTAGTCCAGAGACCCAGTACTTC
>-|many|TRBJ2-5|TRBV20-1
CSATDSRLAPWETQYF
TGCAGTGCTACAGACAGTAGGCTAGCTCCGTGGGAGACCCAGTACTTC
>-|few|TRBJ1-1|TRBV28
CASSLRNEAFF
TGTGCCAGCAGTTTAAGGAATGAAGCTTTCTTT
>TRBD1|-|TRBJ1-1|TRBV6-6
CANSLQGGTEAFF
TGCGCCAACAGCCTCCAGGGGGGGACTGAAGCTTTCTTT
>TRBD1|many|TRBJ2-7|TRBV10-1
CASRAGTGEIYEQYF
TGCGCCAGCAGGGCCGGGACAGGGGAGATATACGAGCAGTACTTC
>-|-|TRBJ2-6|TRBV25-1
CASSDYGANVLTF
TGTGCCAGCAGTGATTATGGGGCCAACGTCCTGACTTTC
>-|once|TRBJ2-3|TRBV19
CASSIDPWDTQYF
TGTGCCAGTAGTATCGACCCCTGGGATACGCAGTATTTT
>-|many|TRBJ1-5|TRBV7-8
CASSSQTKDSNQPQHF
TGTGCCAGCAGCTCCCAGACCAAGGATAGCAATCAGCCCCAGCATTTT
>-|-|TRBJ1-6|TRBV6-5
CANSYWDGGDSPLHF
TGTGCCAACAGTTACTGGGACGGGGGCGATTCACCCCTCCACTTT
>TRBD1|-|TRBJ1-4|TRBV14
CASRRGPTEKLFF
TGTGCCAGCAGGAGGGGGCCAACTGAAAAACTGTTTTTT
>-|many|TRBJ1-6|TRBV10-3
CAISEGNRLDSPLHF
TGTGCCATCAGTGAGGGGAACAGGCTGGATTCACCCCTCCACTTT
>-|-|TRBJ2-2|TRBV6-2/TRBV6-3
CASSYPPGELFF
TGTGCCAGCAGTTACCCGCCCGGGGAGCTGTTTTTT
>TRBD2|-|TRBJ2-7|TRBV7-9
CASSLPSYGGSSYEQYF
TGTGCCAGCAGTTTACCCTCGTACGGGGGGTCCTCCTACGAGCAGTACTTC
>TRBD1|-|TRBJ1-5|TRBV2
CASSGLGTGTLQPQHF
TGTGCCAGCAGTGGGCTCGGGACAGGGACCCTTCAGCCCCAGCATTTT
>-|-|TRBJ1-6|TRBV24-1
CATSDLGRGHSPLHF
TGTGCCACCAGTGATTTGGGCAGGGGCCATTCACCCCTCCACTTT
>-|many|TRBJ1-1|TRBV6-4
CASSDRPGGTEAFF
TGTGCCAGCAGTGATCGTCCGGGAGGCACTGAAGCTTTCTTT
>TRBD1|-|TRBJ1-6|TRBV11-2
CASSASGTANSPLHF
TGTGCCAGCAGCGCCTCAGGGACAGCAAATTCACCCCTCCACTTT
>-|-|TRBJ2-7|TRBV24-1
CATSGPWPSSYEQYF
TGTGCCACCAGTGGCCCGTGGCCCAGCTCCTACGAGCAGTACTTC
>TRBD2|-|TRBJ2-2|TRBV11-2
CASSSRTSGDPGELFF
TGTGCCAGCAGCTCGCGGACTAGCGGGGACCCCGGGGAGCTGTTTTTT
>-|few|TRBJ1-1|TRBV7-3
CASSQIPGSMNTEAFF
TGTGCCAGCAGCCAAATCCCGGGAAGCATGAACACTGAAGCTTTCTTT
>TRBD1|-|TRBJ1-6|TRBV28
CASGPGTGLRGSPLHF
TGTGCCAGCGGGCCGGGGACAGGTTTAAGAGGGTCACCCCTCCACTTT
>-|-|TRBJ1-3|TRBV6-5
CASALGVSSGNTIYF
TGTGCCAGCGCACTGGGGGTGAGCTCTGGAAACACCATATATTTT
>TRBD1|-|TRBJ1-4|TRBV2
CASSQTHRGPNEKLFF
TGTGCCAGCAGCCAGACCCACAGGGGACCTAATGAAAAACTGTTTTTT
>-|many|TRBJ2-5|TRBV7-6
CASSQDGGQETQYF
TGTGCCAGCAGCCAAGATGGGGGGCAGGAGACCCAGTACTTC
>-|few|TRBJ2-7|TRBV6-5
CAIHDLTGTEQYF
TGTGCCATTCACGACTTGACAGGTACCGAGCAGTACTTC
>-|once|TRBJ1-2|TRBV5-1
CASSLGQFLFRGYTF
TGCGCCAGCAGCCTAGGACAGTTTTTATTTCGCGGCTACACCTTC
>-|many|TRBJ1-5|TRBV15
CAISTWFNQPQHF
TGTGCCATCAGTACGTGGTTCAATCAGCCCCAGCATTTT